Given below is one T cell receptor beta chain in context. The identical CDR3 is also encoded by other nucleotide sequences in the sample. This table comes from immunoSEQ multiplex PCR, and its TCRdb copy is limited to in-frame clones, with some not included. This table holds a few hundred thousand clones, approximately 85% found once. Categorization into cohorts depended on clinical history that participants reported. V lost 6 bases and J lost 7, with 13 bases in between. The CDR3 sequence is 13 residues long. Germline assignment: CDR1 LGHNT and CDR2 FRNRAP. This entry comes from a study of blood T cell repertoires in COVID-19.

The sample was PBMCs or T cells enriched from blood (not recorded which). The rearrangement uses TRBV12-5 and TRBJ1-5, with no clear D. This sequence originates from a young woman who had recovered from COVID-19. CDR3 residues: CASGTGLGQPQHF. Here the CDR3 DNA reads TGTGCTAGTGGCACGGGGTTGGGACAGCCCCAGCATTTT.